Sequencing of this T cell receptor (beta chain) was carried out in a study of blood T cell repertoires in COVID-19. Researchers sorted participants into cohorts using their self-reported clinical history. The method was immunoSEQ multiplex PCR; TCRdb's version includes in-frame clones alone and lacks a portion of them. The sample consists of 160,000 or so clones, 70% to 90% of them appearing once. Trimming stripped 5 bases from V and 6 bases from J, with 16 bases between. The germline CDR1 and CDR2 sequences are LNHDA and SQIVND (reference sequence). CDR3 size: 14 residues. The chain couples TRBV19 to TRBJ2-5; D is possibly TRBD2 (5 bases). The receptor comes from a man aged 35-49 years who had recovered from COVID-19. The material sequenced was PBMCs or T cells enriched from blood (not recorded which). CDR3 sequence (DNA): TGTGCCAGTAGTTCCCCGGCGGGCCGGAAGACCCAGTACTTC. Protein product: CASSSPAGRKTQYF.